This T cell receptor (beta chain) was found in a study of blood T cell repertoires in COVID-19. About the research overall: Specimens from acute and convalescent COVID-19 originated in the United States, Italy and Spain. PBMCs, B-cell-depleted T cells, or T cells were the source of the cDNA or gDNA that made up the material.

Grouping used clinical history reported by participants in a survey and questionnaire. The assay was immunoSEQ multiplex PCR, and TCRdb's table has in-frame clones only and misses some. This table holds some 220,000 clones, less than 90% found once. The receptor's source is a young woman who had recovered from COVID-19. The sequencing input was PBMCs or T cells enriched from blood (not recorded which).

The CDR3 loop reads CASSQDLFAYYGYTF. In nucleotides, the CDR3 is TGCGCCAGCAGCCAAGATCTATTTGCCTACTATGGCTACACCTTC. The genes are TRBV4-3 and TRBJ1-2; D ambiguous. Germline CDR1 LGHNA, CDR2 YSLEER. The ends were cut back, 0 bases at V and 3 bases at J, with 11 bases in the middle. This CDR3 has 15 amino acids.